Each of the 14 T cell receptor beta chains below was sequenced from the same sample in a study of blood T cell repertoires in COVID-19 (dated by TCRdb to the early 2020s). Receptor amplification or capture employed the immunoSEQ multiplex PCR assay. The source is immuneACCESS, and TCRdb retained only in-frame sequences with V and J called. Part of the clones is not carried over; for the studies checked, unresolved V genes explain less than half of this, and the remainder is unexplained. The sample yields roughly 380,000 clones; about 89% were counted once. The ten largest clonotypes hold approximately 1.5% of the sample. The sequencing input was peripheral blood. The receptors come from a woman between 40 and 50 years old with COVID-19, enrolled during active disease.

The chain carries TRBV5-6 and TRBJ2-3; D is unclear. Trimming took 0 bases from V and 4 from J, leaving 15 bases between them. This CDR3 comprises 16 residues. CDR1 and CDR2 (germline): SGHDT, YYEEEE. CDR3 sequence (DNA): TGTGCCAGCAGCTTGGAATTCGTGGTGGAGTCAGATACGCAGTATTTT. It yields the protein CASSLEFVVESDTQYF.

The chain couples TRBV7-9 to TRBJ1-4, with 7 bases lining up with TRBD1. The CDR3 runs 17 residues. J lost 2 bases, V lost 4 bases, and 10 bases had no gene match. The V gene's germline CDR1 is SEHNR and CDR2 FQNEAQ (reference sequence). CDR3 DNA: TGTGCCAGCAGCTCACTGACTATGGACAGGACTAATGAAAAACTGTTTTTT. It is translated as CASSSLTMDRTNEKLFF.

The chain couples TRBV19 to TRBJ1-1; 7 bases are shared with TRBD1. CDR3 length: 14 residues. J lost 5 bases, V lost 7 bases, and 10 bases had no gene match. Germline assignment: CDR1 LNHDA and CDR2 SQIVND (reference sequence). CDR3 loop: CASTRQGVETEAFF. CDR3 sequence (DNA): TGTGCCAGTACGAGACAGGGAGTGGAGACTGAAGCTTTCTTT. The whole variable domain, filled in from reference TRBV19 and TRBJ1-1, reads DGGITQSPKYLFRKEGQNVTLSCEQNLNHDAMYWYRQDPGQGLRLIYYSQIVNDFQKGDIAEGYSVSREKKESFPLTVTSAQKNPTAFYLCASTRQGVETEAFFGQGTRLTVV.

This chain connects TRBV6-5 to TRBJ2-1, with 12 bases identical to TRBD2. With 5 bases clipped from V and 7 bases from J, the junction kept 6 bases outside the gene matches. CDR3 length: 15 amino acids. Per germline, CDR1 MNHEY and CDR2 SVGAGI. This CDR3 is CASSPTSGSSNEQFF. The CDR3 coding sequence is TGTGCCAGCAGTCCGACTAGCGGGAGTAGTAATGAGCAGTTCTTC.

CDR3 sequence (DNA): TGTGCCAGCAGTGCGGGCCTTGGAGATTCACCCCTCCACTTT. It is translated as CASSAGLGDSPLHF. The chain couples TRBV7-3 to TRBJ1-6, with no clear D. Trimming stripped 6 bases from V and 8 bases from J, with 14 bases between. CDR1 and CDR2 (germline): SGHTA, FQGTGA. The CDR3 length is 14 residues.

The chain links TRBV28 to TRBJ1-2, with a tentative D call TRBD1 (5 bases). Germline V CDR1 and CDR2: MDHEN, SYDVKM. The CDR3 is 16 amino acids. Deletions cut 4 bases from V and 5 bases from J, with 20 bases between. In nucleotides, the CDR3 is TGTGCCAGCAGTTACCGGACCCGGGGGGGAAATTATGGCTACACCTTC. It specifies CASSYRTRGGNYGYTF.

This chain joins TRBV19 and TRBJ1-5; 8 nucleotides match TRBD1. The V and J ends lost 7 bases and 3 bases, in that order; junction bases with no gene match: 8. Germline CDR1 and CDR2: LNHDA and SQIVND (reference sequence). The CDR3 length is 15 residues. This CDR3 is CASTLTGVVNQPQHF. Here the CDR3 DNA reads TGTGCCAGTACCCTGACAGGGGTTGTCAATCAGCCCCAGCATTTT.

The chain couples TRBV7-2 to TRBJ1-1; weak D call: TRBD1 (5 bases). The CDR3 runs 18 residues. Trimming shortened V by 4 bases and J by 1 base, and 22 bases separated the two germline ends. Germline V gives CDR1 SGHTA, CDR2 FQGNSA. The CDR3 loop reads CASSYPWGDPVRNTEAFF. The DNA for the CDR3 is TGTGCCAGCAGCTACCCCTGGGGGGACCCCGTGAGGAACACTGAAGCTTTCTTT.

CDR3 DNA: TGTGCCAGCAGCTTAAGACTAGCGGGGGCCAACCAAGAGACCCAGTACTTC. Amino acids: CASSLRLAGANQETQYF. The V and J genes are TRBV7-6 and TRBJ2-5, with 12 bases aligning to TRBD2. The CDR3 has 17 residues. Germline values: CDR1 SGHVS, CDR2 FNYEAQ. The V gene end was trimmed by 2 bases and the J gene end by 0 bases; junction bases not matched to a gene: 4.

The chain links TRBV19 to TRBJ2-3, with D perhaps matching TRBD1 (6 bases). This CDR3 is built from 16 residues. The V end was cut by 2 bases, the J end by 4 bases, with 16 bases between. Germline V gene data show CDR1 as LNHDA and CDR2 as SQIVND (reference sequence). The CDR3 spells CASSIYSRGRPDTQYF. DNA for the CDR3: TGTGCCAGTAGTATATACTCCAGGGGACGTCCAGATACGCAGTATTTT.

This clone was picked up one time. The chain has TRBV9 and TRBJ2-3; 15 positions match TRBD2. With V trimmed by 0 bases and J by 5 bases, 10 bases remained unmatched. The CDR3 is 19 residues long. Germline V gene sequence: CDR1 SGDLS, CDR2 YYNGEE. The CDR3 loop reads CASSVGGTSGRPGGDTQYF. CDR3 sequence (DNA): TGTGCCAGCAGCGTAGGTGGGACTAGCGGGAGGCCGGGTGGAGATACGCAGTATTTT.

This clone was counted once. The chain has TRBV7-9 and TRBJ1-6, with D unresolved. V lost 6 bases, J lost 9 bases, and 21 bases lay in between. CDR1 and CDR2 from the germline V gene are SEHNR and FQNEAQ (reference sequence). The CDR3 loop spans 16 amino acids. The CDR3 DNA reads TGTGCCAGCAGGCCAGTGAGGGAGATCCCCGGTTCACCCCTCCACTTT. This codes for CASRPVREIPGSPLHF.

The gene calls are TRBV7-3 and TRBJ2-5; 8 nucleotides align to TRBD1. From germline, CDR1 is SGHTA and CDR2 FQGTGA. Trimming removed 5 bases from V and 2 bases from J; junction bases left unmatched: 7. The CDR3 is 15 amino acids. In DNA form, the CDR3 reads TGTGCCAGCAGCCGGACAGGGTTGGCACAAGAGACCCAGTACTTC. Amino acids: CASSRTGLAQETQYF.

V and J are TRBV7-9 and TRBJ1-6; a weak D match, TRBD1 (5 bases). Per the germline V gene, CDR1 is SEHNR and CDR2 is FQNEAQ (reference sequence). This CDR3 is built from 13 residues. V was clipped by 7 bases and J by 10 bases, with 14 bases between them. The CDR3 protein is CASTIGGNSPLHF. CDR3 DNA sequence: TGTGCCAGCACCATCGGGGGAAACTCACCCCTCCACTTT.